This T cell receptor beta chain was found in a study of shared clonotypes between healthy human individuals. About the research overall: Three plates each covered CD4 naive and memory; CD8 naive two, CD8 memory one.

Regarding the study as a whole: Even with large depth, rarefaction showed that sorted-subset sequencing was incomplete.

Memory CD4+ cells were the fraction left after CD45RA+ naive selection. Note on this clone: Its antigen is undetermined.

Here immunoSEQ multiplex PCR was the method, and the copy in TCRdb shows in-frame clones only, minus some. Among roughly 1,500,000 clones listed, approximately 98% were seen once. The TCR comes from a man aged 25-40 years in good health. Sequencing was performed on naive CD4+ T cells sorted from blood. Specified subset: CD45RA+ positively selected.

Here the CDR3 DNA reads TGTGCCAGCAGAAATACAGGGATCGAGACCCAGTACTTC. It specifies CASRNTGIETQYF. This chain uses TRBV6-1 with TRBJ2-5; a possible D gene is TRBD1 (6 bases). Germline loops: CDR1 MNHNS, CDR2 SASEGT. The CDR3 is 13 residues long. The germline V and J ends were trimmed by 6 bases and 5 bases, with 13 bases remaining between them.